This T cell receptor (beta chain) is drawn from a study of response to subunit inactivated influenza vaccine (dated by TCRdb to 2017 to 2018). Some background on the complete study: The study used deep quantitative T cell receptor repertoire profiling to track responses to a trivalent subunit inactivated influenza vaccine.

Spanning cysteine to phenylalanine, the CDR3 consists of 14 amino acids. The retained sequence is limited to the CDR3, 42 bases, with the frame set at the first base. Via the germline V gene, CDR1 is MNHEY and CDR2 SVGAGI. Relative to germline, V is missing 4 bases and J is missing 0 bases, with 3 bases of the junction outside any gene match. This clonotype has more than one count but fewer than ten. Which antigen it targets is not known. Qualities for individual bases were not recorded, and no much larger clone is one base off. The library was generated by RT-PCR. Instrument on record: Illumina HiSeq 2500. TCRdb reanalyzed the raw reads on its own, using fastp at Q25 for trimming and MiXCR for clone calling, and kept in-frame beta chains. Each entry merges the rows of one CDR3 protein and shows their most common DNA and genes. Across this sample there are more than 550,000 distinct CDR3 sequences, with around 10% seen only once. The ten largest clones take up approximately 9.9% of the sample.

Broad study findings and their caveats: According to the authors, only a limited number of new T cells may be recruited by each seasonal influenza vaccination.

Separately, the same data were catalogued under a study of T cells expressing NK-cell markers. As the second study states: 5'RACE template switching, by which a universal primer site and unique molecular identifiers were added, was used to make TCR beta cDNA libraries. Eight or nine donors provided sorted CD3+CD56+NKG2C+, CD3+CD56+NKG2C- and CD3+CD56-NKG2C+ T-cell subsets, whose TCR beta-chain repertoires were profiled. Among the eight sequenced donors, only one was HCMV-seronegative, while the other seven were HCMV-seropositive. In several experiments an anti-gammadeltaTCR antibody was added to restrict sorting to alphabetaTCR-expressing T cells. In several donors, the dominant CD3+CD56+NKG2C+ clonotypes were among the top 10 CD8+ clonotypes and accounted for about 1.0-7.0% of CD8+ T cells. Those dominant clonotypes were again the most abundant among CD3+CD56-NKG2C+ cells in several donors, at about 25-60.1%. Whether the expanded NKG2C-expressing T cell clones were specific for HCMV antigens was left unclear. Randomly selected healthy volunteers, three men and five women, were used as the eight sequenced donors. HCMV-specific IgG was detected in serum with a commercial ELISA kit to determine HCMV serostatus. Peripheral blood mononuclear cells were isolated from blood by Ficoll density gradient centrifugation. For several donors, unsorted PBMC were also used to sequence bulk peripheral blood T-cell repertoires. Priming for cDNA synthesis came from the TCR beta constant segment, and two successive PCR amplification steps followed. Libraries were sequenced as 2 x 150 bp reads on Illumina HiSeq 2000/2500, MiSeq or NextSeq. MIGEC was used to demultiplex reads and group the reads by UMI, and MiTCR was used to assemble and quantify clonotypes. To exclude erroneous sequences, only TCR cDNA sequences supported by at least two reads were retained. The tcR package was used for downstream repertoire analysis, and clonotypes were matched between fractions using CDR3 nucleotide sequence together with V segment. VDJmatch was used to annotate antigen specificity against VDJdb, with one amino acid substitution allowed in CDR3.

The origin of this receptor is a man aged 50 to 60 who received an inactivated influenza vaccine. Donor details come from another sample of the same person, matched by shared clones. This chain is built from TRBV6-5 and TRBJ2-7, with 7 junctional bases fitting TRBD2. This specimen consisted of PBMCs from blood, obtained on the day of vaccination. The sequenced DNA is TGTGCCAGCAGTTCTAGCGGACACTCCTACGAGCAGTACTTC. Its amino acids are CASSSSGHSYEQYF.